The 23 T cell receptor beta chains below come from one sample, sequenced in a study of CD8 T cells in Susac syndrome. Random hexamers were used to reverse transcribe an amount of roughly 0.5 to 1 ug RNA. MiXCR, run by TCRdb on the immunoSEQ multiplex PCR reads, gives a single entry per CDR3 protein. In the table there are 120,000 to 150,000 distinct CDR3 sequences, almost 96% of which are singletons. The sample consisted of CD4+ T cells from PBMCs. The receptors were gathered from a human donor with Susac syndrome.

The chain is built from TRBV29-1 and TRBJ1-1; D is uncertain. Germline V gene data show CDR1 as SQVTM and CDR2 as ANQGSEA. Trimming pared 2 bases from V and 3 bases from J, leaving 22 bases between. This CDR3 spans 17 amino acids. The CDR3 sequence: CSVERSRGFGSDTEAFF. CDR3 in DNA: TGCAGCGTTGAAAGGTCTCGGGGATTCGGCTCTGACACTGAAGCTTTCTTT.

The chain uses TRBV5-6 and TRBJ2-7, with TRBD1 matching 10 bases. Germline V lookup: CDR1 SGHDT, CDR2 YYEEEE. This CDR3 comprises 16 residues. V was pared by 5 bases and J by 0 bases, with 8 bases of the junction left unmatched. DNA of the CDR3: TGTGCCAGCAGGGCCGGGACAGGGGTCCCCTCCTACGAGCAGTACTTC. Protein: CASRAGTGVPSYEQYF.

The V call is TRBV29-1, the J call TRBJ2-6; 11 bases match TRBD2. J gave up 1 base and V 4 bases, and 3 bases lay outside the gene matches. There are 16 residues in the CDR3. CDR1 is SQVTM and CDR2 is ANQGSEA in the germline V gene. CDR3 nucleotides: TGCAGCGTTGGGCGGACTAGCGGGTCTGGGGCCAACGTCCTGACTTTC. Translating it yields CSVGRTSGSGANVLTF.

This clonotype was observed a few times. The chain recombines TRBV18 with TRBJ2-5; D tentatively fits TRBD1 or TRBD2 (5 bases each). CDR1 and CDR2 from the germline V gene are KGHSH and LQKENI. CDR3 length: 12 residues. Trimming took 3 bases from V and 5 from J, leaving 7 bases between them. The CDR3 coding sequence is TGTGCCAGCTCACCCGAGGGGGAGACCCAGTACTTC. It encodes CASSPEGETQYF.

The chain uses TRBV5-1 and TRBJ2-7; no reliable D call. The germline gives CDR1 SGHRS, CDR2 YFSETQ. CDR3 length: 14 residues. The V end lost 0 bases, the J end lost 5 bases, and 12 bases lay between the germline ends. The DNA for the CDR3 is TGCGCCAGCAGCTTGGGTGGGTCAGAGAACGAGCAGTACTTC. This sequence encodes CASSLGGSENEQYF.

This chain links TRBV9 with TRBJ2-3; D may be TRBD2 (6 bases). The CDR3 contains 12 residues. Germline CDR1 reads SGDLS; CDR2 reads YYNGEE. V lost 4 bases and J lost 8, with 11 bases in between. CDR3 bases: TGTGCCAGCAGCCCGGAGGGAGGTACGCAGTATTTT. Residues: CASSPEGGTQYF.

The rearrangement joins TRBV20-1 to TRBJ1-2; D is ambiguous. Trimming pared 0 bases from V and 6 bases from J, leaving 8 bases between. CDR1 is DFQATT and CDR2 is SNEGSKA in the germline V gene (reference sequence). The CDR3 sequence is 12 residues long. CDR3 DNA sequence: TGCAGTGCTAGAGATTTGGGAAATGGCTACACCTTC. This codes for CSARDLGNGYTF.

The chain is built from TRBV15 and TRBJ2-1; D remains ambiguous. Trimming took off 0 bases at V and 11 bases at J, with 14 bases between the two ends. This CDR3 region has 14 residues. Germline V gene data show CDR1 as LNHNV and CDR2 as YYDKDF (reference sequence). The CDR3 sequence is CATSRDRAATKQFF. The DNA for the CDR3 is TGTGCCACCAGCAGAGATCGGGCGGCAACCAAGCAGTTCTTC.

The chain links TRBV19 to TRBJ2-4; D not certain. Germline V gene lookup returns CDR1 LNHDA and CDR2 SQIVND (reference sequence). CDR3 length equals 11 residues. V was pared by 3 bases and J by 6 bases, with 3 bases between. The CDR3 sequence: CASSMGNIQYF. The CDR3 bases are TGTGCCAGTAGTATGGGAAACATTCAGTACTTC.

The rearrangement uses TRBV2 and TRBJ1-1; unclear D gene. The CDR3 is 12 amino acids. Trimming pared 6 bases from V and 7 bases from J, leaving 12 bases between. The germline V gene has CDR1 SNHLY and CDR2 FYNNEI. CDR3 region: CASRRGGNEAFF. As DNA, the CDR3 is TGTGCCAGCAGACGCGGAGGTAATGAAGCTTTCTTT. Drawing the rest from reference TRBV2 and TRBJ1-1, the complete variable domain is EPEVTQTPSHQVTQMGQEVILRCVPISNHLYFYWYRQILGQKVEFLVSFYNNEISEKSEIFDDQFSVERPDGSNFTLKIRSTKLEDSAMYFCASRRGGNEAFFGQGTRLTVV.

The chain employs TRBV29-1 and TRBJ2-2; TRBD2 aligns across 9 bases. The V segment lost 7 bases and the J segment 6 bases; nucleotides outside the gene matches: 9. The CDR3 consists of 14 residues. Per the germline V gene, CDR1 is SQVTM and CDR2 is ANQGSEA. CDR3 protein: CSASRAGGPGELFF. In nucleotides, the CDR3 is TGCAGCGCCTCTAGGGCGGGAGGGCCCGGGGAGCTGTTTTTT.

As DNA, the CDR3 is TGTGCCAGCAGTTACTCTCTAGGACGAGGGAACACTGAAGCTTTCTTT. This sequence encodes CASSYSLGRGNTEAFF. J is TRBJ1-1 and V is TRBV6-2 or TRBV6-3, with no clear D. The CDR3 consists of 16 residues. V lost 0 bases and J 1 base, leaving 12 bases between the germline ends. Germline assignment: CDR1 MNHEY and CDR2 SVGEGT.

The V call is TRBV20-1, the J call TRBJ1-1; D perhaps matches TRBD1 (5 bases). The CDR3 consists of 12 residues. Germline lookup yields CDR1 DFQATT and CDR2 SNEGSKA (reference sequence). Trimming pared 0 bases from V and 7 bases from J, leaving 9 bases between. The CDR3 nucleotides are TGCAGTGCTAGAGAGCACGGGGGTGAAGCTTTCTTT. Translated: CSAREHGGEAFF.

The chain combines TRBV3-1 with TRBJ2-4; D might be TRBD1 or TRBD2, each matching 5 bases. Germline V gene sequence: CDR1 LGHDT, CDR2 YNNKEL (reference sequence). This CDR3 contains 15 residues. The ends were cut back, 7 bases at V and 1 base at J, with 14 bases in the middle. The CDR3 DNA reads TGTGCCAGCACCCTCCGGGGCGACGCCAAAAACATTCAGTACTTC. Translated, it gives CASTLRGDAKNIQYF.

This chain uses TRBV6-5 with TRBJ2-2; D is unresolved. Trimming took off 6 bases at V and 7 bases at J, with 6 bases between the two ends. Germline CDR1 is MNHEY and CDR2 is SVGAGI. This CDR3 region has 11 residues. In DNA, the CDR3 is TGTGCCAGCAGCTTATACGGGGAGCTGTTTTTT. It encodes CASSLYGELFF.

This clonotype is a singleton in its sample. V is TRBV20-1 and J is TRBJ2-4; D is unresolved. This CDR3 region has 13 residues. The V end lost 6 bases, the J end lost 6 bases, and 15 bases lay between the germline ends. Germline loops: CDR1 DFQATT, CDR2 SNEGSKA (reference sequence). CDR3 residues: CSALTPDGNIQYF. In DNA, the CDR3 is TGCAGTGCCCTGACCCCGGACGGAAACATTCAGTACTTC.

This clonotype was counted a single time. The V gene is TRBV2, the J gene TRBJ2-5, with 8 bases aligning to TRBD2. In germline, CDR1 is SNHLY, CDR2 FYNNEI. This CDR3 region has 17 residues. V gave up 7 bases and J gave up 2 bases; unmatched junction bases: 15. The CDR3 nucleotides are TGTGCCAGCAAATCCCTAGCGGGCCCAAGGGAGCAAGAGACCCAGTACTTC. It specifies CASKSLAGPREQETQYF.

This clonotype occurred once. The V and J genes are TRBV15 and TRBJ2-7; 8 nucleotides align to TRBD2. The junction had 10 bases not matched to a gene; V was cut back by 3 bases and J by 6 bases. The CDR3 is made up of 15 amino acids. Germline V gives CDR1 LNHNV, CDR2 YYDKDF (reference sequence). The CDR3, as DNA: TGTGCCACCAGCAGTCTTAGCGGGACGTTCTCCGAGCAGTACTTC. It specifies CATSSLSGTFSEQYF.

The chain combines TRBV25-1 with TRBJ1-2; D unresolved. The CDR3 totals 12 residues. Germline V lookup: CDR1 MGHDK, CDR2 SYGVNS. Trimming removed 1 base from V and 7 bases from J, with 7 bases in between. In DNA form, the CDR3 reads TGTGCCAGCAGTGAATCCGGACTTGGCTACACCTTC. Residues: CASSESGLGYTF.

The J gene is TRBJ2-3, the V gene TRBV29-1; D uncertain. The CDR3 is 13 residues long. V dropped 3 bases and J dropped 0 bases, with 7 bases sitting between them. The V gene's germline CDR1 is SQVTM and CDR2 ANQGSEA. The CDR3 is CSVDVSSTDTQYF. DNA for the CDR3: TGCAGCGTTGACGTCAGTAGCACAGATACGCAGTATTTT.

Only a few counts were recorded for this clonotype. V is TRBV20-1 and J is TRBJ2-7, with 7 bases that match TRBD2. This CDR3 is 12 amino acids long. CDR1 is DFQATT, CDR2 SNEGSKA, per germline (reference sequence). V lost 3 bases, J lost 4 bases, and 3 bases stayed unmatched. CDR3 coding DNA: TGCAGTGCTAGGGGGGGGACTTACGAGCAGTACTTC. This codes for CSARGGTYEQYF.

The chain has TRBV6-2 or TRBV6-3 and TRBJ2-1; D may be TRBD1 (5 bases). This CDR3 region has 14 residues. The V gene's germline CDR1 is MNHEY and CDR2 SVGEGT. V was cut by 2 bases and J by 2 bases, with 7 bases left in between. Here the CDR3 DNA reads TGTGCCAGCAGTTACGGCAGGGCCTACAATGAGCAGTTCTTC. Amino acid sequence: CASSYGRAYNEQFF.

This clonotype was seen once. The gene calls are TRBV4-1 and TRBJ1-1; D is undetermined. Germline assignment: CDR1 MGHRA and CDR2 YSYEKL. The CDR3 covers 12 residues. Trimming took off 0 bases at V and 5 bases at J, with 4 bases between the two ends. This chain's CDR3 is CASSQDLTEAFF. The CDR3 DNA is TGCGCCAGCAGCCAAGATCTAACTGAAGCTTTCTTT.